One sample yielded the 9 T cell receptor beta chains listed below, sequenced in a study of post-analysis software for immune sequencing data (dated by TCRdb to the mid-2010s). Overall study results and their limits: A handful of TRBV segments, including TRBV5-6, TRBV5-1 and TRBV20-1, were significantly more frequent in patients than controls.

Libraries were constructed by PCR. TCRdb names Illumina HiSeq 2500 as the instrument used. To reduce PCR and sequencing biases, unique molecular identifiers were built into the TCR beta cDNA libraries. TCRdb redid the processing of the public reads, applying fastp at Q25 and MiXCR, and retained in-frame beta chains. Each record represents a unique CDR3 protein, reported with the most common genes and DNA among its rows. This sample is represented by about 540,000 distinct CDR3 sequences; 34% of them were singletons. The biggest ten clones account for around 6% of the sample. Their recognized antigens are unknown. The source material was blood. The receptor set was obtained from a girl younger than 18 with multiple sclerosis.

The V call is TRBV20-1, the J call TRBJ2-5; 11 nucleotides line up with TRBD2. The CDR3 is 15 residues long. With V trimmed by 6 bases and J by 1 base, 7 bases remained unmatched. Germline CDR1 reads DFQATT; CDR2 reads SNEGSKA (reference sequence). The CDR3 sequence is CSALRLAGFQETQYF. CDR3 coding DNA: TGCAGTGCCCTTAGACTAGCGGGGTTCCAAGAGACCCAGTACTTC.

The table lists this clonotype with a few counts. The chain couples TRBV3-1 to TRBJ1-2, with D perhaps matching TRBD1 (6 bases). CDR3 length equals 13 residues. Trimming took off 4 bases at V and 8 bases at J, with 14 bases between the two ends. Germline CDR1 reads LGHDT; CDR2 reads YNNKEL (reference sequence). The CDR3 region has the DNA TGTGCCAGCAGCCCTAGGGAAGGGACAGGCTACACCTTC. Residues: CASSPREGTGYTF.

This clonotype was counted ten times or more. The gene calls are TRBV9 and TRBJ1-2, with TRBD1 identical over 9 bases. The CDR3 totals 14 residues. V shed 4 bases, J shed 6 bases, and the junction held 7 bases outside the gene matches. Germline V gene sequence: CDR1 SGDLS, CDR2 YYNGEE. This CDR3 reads CASSLTGGWDGYTF. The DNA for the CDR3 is TGTGCCAGCAGCTTAACAGGGGGCTGGGATGGCTACACCTTC.

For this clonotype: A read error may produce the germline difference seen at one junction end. CDR3 region: CARSLGRNTEAFF. The CDR3 bases are TGTGCCAGGAGCTTAGGGCGGAACACTGAAGCTTTCTTT. The rearrangement uses TRBV7-6 and TRBJ1-1; no clear D gene. Germline values: CDR1 SGHVS, CDR2 FNYEAQ. The CDR3 has 13 amino acids.

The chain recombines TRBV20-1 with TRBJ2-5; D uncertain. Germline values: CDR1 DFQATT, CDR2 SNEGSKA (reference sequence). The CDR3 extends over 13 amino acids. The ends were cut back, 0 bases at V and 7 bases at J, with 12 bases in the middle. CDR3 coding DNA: TGCAGTGCTAGAGAAGTCCCCCCGGGGACCCAGTACTTC. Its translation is CSAREVPPGTQYF.

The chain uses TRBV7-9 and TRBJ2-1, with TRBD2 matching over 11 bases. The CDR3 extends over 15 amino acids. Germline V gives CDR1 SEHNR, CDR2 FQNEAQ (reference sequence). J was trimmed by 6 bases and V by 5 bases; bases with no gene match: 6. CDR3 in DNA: TGTGCCAGCAGCAAGGGACTAGCGGTGCCCAATGAGCAGTTCTTC. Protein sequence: CASSKGLAVPNEQFF. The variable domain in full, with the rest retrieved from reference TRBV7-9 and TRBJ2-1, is DTGVSQNPRHKITKRGQNVTFRCDPISEHNRLYWYRQTLGQGPEFLTYFQNEAQLEKSRLLSDRFSAERPKGSFSTLEIQRTEQGDSAMYLCASSKGLAVPNEQFFGPGTRLTVL.

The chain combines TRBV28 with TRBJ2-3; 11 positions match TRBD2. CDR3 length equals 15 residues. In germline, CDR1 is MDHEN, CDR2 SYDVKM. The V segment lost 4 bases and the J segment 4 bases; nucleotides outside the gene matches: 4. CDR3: CASSYSGGAPDTQYF. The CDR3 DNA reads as TGTGCCAGCAGTTATAGCGGGGGGGCCCCAGATACGCAGTATTTT.

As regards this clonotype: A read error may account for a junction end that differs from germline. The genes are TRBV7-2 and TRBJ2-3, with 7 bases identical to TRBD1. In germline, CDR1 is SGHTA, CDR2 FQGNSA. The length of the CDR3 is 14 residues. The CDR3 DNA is TGTGTCAGCAGCCGTAGGGGGCTGGCAGATACGCAGTATTTT. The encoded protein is CVSSRRGLADTQYF.

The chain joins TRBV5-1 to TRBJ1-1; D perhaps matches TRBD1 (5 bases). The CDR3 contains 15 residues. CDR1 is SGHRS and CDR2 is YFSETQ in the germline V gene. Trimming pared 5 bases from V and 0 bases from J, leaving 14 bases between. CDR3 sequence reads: CASRTRPGLNTEAFF. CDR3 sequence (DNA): TGCGCCAGCAGGACCCGTCCGGGGCTGAACACTGAAGCTTTCTTT.